The T cell receptor (beta chain) under discussion was sequenced for a study of Ad26.COV2.S vaccination and SARS-CoV-2 variants. The repertoire was sequenced with immunoSEQ multiplex PCR; TCRdb's copy has only in-frame clones and lacks some. The repertoire includes 300,000 to 350,000 clones, more than 85% of them detected once, and 5% sits in the top ten. The treatment was: around 19 received Ad26.COV2.S at low or high dose, single or two shots; about 5 received placebo; per-sample allocation not given. All samples were drawn on day 63, counting from the first vaccine or placebo injection. The sequence was collected from a person aged 18 to 65 who received the Ad26.COV2.S COVID-19 vaccine or a placebo. This material consisted of peripheral blood, taken in a trial of Ad26.COV2.S vaccine versus placebo.

The CDR3 spells CAISEPKVGGSGEKLFF. The CDR3 DNA reads as TGTGCCATCAGTGAACCGAAAGTCGGGGGAAGTGGTGAAAAACTGTTTTTT. The chain links TRBV10-3 to TRBJ1-4, with D maybe TRBD1 (5 bases). Trimming took 3 bases from V and 7 from J, leaving 21 bases between them. Germline V gives CDR1 ENHRY, CDR2 SYGVKD. This CDR3 has 17 residues.